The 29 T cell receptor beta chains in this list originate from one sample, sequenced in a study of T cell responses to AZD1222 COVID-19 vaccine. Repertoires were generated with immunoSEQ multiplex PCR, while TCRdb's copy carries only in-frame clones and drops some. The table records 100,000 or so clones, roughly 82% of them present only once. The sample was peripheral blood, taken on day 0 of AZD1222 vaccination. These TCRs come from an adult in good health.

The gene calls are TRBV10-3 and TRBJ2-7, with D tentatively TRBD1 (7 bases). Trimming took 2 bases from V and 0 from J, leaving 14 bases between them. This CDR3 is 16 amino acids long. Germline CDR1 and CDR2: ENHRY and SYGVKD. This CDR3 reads CAISEQTGRPSYEQYF. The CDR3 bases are TGTGCCATCAGTGAGCAGACAGGGAGGCCCTCCTACGAGCAGTACTTC.

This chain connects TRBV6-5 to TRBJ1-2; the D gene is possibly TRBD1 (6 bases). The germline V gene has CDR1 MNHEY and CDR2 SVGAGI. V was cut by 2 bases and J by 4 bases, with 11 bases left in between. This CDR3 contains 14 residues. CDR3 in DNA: TGTGCCAGCAGTTACGGAGGCAGGGGCTATGGCTACACCTTC. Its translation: CASSYGGRGYGYTF.

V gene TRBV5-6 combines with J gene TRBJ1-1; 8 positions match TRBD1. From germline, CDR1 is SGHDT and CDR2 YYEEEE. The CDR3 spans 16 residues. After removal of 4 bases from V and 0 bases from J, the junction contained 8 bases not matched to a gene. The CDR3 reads CASSGGQDYMNTEAFF. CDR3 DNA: TGTGCCAGCAGCGGGGGACAGGACTACATGAACACTGAAGCTTTCTTT.

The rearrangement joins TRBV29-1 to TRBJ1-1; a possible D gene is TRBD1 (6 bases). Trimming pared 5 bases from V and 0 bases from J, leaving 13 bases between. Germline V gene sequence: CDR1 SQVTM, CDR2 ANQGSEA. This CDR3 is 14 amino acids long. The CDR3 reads CSVRPTGMNTEAFF. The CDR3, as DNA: TGCAGCGTTAGACCCACAGGGATGAACACTGAAGCTTTCTTT.

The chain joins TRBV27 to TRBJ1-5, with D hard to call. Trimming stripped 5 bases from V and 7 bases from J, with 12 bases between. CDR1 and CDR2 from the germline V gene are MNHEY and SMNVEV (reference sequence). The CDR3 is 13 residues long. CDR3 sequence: CASSNGFGQPQHF. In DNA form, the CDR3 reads TGTGCCAGCAGTAATGGGTTCGGCCAGCCCCAGCATTTT.

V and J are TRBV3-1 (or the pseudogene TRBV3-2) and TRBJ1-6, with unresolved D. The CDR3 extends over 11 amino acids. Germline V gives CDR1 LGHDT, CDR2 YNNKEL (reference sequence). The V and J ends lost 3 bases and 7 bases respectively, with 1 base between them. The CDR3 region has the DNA TGTGCCAGCAGCCAGAATTCACCCCTCCACTTT. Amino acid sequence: CASSQNSPLHF.

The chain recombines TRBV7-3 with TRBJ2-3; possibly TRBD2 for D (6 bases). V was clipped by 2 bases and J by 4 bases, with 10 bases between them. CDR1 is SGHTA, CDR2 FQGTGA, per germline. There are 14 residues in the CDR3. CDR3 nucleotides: TGTGCCAGCAGCTTACTAGCGCCCCCAGATACGCAGTATTTT. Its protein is CASSLLAPPDTQYF.

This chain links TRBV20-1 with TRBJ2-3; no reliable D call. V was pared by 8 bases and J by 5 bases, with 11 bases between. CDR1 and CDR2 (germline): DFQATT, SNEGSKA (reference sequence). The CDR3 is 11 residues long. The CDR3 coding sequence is TGCAGTTACGGCAGCTTAGATACGCAGTATTTT. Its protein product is CSYGSLDTQYF.

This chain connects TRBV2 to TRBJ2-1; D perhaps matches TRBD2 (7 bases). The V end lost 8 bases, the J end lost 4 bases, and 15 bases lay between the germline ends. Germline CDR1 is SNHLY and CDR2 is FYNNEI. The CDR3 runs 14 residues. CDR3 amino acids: CASRKGGDYNEQFF. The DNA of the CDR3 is TGTGCCAGCCGAAAAGGGGGGGATTACAATGAGCAGTTCTTC.

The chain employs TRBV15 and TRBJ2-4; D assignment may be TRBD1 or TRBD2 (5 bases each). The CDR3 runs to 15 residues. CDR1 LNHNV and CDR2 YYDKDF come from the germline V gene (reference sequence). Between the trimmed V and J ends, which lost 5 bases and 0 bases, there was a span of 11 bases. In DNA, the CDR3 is TGTGCCACCAGCCCTCTGGGGACAGCCAAAAACATTCAGTACTTC. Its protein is CATSPLGTAKNIQYF.

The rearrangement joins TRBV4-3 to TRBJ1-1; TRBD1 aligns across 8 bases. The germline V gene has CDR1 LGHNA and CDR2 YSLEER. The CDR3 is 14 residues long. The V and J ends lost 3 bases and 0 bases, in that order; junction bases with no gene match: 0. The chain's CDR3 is CASSQDRVNTEAFF. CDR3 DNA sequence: TGCGCCAGCAGCCAGGACAGGGTGAACACTGAAGCTTTCTTT.

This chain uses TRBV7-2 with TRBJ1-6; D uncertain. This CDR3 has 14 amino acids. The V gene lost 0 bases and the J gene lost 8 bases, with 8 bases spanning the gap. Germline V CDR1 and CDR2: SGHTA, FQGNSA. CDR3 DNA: TGTGCCAGCAGCTTAGCAGGTTCGGATTCACCCCTCCACTTT. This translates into CASSLAGSDSPLHF. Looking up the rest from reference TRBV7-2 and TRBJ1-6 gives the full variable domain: GAGVSQSPSNKVTEKGKDVELRCDPISGHTALYWYRQSLGQGLEFLIYFQGNSAPDKSGLPSDRFSAERTGGSVSTLTIQRTQQEDSAVYLCASSLAGSDSPLHFGNGTRLTVT.

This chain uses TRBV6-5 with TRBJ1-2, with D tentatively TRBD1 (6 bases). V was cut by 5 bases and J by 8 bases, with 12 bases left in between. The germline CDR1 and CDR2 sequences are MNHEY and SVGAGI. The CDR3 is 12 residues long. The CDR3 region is CASSTGRWGYTF. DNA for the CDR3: TGTGCCAGCAGTACAGGGCGGTGGGGCTACACCTTC.

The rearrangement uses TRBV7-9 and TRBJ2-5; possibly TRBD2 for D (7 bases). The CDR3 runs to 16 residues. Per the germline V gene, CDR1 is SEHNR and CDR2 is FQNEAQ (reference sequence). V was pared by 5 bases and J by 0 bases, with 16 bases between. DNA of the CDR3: TGTGCCAGCAGCCCCCTGGCGGGGGCCCACCAAGAGACCCAGTACTTC. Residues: CASSPLAGAHQETQYF.

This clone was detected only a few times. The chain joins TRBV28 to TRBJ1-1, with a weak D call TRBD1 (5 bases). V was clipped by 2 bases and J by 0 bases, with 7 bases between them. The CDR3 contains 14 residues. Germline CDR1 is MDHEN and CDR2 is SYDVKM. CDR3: CASSLAGMNTEAFF. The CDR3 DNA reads TGTGCCAGCAGTTTAGCAGGGATGAACACTGAAGCTTTCTTT.

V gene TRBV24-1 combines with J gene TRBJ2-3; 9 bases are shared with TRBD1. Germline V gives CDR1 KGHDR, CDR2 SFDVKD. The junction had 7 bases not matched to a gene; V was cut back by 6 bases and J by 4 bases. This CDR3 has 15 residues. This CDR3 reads CATSPGQGRADTQYF. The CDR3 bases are TGTGCCACCAGTCCGGGACAGGGAAGAGCAGATACGCAGTATTTT.

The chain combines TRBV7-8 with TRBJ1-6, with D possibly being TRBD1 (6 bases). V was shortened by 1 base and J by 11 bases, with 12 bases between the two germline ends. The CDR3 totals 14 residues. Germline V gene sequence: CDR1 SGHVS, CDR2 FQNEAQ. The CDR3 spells CASSLVTGSAPLHF. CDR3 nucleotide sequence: TGTGCCAGCAGCTTAGTCACAGGGAGCGCACCCCTCCACTTT.

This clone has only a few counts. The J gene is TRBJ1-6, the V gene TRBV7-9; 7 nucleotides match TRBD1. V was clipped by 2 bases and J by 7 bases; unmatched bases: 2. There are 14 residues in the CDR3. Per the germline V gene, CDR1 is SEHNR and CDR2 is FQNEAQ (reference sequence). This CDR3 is CASSLRQGNSPLHF. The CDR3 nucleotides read TGTGCCAGCAGCTTAAGACAGGGAAATTCACCCCTCCACTTT.

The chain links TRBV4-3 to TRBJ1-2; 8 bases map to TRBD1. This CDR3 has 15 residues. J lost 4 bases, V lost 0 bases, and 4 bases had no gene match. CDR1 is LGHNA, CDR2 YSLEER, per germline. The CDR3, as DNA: TGCGCCAGCAGCCAAGACGCCAGGGGGCTCTATGGCTACACCTTC. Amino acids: CASSQDARGLYGYTF.

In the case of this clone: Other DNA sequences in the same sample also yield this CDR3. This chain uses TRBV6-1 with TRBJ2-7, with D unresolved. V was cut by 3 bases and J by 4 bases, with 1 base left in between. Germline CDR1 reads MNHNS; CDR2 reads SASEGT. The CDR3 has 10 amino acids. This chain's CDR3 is CASSEYEQYF. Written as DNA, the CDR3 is TGTGCCAGCAGTGAGTACGAGCAGTACTTC.

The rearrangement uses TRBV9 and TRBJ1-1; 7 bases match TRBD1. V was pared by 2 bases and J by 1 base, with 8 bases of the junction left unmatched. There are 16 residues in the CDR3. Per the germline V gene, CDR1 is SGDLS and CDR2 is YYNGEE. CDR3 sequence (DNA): TGTGCCAGCAGCGTCCGCCGGGACAGTCGGAACACTGAAGCTTTCTTT. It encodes CASSVRRDSRNTEAFF. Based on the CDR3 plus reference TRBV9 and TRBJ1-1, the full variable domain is DSGVTQTPKHLITATGQRVTLRCSPRSGDLSVYWYQQSLDQGLQFLIQYYNGEERAKGNILERFSAQQFPDLHSELNLSSLELGDSALYFCASSVRRDSRNTEAFFGQGTRLTVV.

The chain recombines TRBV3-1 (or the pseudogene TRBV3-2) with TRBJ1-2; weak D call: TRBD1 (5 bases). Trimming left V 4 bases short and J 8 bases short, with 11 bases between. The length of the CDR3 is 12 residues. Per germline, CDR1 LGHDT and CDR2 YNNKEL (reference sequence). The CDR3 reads CASSPGTGGYTF. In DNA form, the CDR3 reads TGTGCCAGCAGCCCCGGGACCGGAGGCTACACCTTC.

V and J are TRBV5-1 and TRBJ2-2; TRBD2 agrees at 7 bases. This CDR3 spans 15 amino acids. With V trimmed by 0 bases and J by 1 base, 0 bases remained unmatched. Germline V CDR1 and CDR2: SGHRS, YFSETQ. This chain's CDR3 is CASSLERGNTGELFF. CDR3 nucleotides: TGCGCCAGCAGCTTGGAGCGGGGGAACACCGGGGAGCTGTTTTTT.

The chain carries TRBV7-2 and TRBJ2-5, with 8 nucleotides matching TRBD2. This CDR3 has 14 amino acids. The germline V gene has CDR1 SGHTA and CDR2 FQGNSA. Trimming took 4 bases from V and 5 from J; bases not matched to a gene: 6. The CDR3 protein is CASSSPSGGETQYF. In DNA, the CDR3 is TGTGCCAGCAGCTCTCCCAGCGGGGGCGAGACCCAGTACTTC. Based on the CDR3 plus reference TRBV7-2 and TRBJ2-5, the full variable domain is GAGVSQSPSNKVTEKGKDVELRCDPISGHTALYWYRQSLGQGLEFLIYFQGNSAPDKSGLPSDRFSAERTGGSVSTLTIQRTQQEDSAVYLCASSSPSGGETQYFGPGTRLLVL.

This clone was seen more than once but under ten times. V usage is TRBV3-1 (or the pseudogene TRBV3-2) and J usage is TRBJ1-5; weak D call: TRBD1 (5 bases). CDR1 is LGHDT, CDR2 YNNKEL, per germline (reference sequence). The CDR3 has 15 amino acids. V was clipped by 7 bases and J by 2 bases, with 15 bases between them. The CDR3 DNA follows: TGTGCCAGCACCCTGGGACGGAGGGGCAATCAGCCCCAGCATTTT. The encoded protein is CASTLGRRGNQPQHF.

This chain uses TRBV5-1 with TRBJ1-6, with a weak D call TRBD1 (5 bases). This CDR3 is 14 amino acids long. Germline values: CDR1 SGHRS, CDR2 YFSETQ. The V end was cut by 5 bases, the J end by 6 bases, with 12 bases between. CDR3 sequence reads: CASRVGQSNSPLHF. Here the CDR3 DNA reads TGCGCCAGCAGGGTAGGACAAAGTAATTCACCCCTCCACTTT.

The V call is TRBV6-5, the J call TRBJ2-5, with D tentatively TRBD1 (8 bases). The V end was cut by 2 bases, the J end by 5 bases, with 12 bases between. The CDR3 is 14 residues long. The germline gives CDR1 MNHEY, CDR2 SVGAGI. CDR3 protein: CASSYTGGVETQYF. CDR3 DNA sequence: TGTGCCAGCAGTTACACAGGGGGGGTGGAGACCCAGTACTTC.

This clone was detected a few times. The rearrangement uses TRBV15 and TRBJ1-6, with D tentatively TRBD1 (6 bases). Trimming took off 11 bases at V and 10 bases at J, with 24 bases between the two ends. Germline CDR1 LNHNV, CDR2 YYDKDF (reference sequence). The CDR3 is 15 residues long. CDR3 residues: CAPEGGARDRSPLHF. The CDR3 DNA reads TGTGCCCCCGAGGGGGGGGCAAGGGATAGGTCACCCCTCCACTTT.

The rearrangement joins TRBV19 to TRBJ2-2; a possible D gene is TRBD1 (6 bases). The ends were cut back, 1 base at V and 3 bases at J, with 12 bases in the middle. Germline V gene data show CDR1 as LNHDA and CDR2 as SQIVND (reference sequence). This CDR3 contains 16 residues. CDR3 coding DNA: TGTGCCAGTAGTATAGCAGCGGACAGCTACACCGGGGAGCTGTTTTTT. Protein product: CASSIAADSYTGELFF.